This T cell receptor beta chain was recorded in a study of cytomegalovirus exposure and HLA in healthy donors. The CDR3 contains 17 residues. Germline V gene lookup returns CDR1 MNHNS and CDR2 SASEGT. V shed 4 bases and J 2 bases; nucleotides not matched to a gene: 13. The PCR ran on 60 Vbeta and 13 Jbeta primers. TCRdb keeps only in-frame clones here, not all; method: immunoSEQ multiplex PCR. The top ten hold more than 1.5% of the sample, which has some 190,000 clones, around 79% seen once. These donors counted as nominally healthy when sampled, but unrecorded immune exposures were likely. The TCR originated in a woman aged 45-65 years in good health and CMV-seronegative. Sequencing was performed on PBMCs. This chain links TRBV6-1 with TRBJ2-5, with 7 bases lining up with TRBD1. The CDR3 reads CASSAPSVRGPQETQYF. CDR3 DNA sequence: TGTGCCAGCAGTGCCCCGAGTGTGAGGGGGCCTCAAGAGACCCAGTACTTC.